A single sample is the source of the 23 T cell receptor beta chains below, sequenced in a study of blood T cell repertoires in COVID-19. Profiling relied on immunoSEQ multiplex PCR, and the TCRdb table lists in-frame clones only, not all of them. The profile covers hundreds of thousands of clones, with about 90% appearing a single time and approximately 12% taken by the ten largest. The specimen was peripheral blood. The receptors derive from a woman under 40 with COVID-19, enrolled during active disease.

The J gene is TRBJ1-6, the V gene TRBV7-9; 8 bases are a match to TRBD1. This CDR3 has 14 amino acids. Germline CDR1 is SEHNR and CDR2 is FQNEAQ (reference sequence). V lost 5 bases, J lost 9 bases, and 6 bases stayed unmatched. The DNA of the CDR3 is TGTGCCAGCAGCGACAGGGGAGGTATTTCACCCCTCCACTTT. Its translation is CASSDRGGISPLHF.

This clone was detected only once. The chain has TRBV19 and TRBJ1-5; 8 nucleotides line up with TRBD1. Trimming removed 9 bases from V and 7 bases from J; junction bases left unmatched: 11. This CDR3 is 14 amino acids long. Looked up from germline, CDR1 is LNHDA and CDR2 is SQIVND (reference sequence). The CDR3 spells CASRPGGGGQPQHF. The CDR3 nucleotides are TGTGCCAGCCGACCAGGGGGCGGCGGGCAGCCCCAGCATTTT.

V usage is TRBV13 and J usage is TRBJ2-3, with a weak D call TRBD1 (8 bases). Per the germline V gene, CDR1 is PRHDT and CDR2 is FYEKMQ (reference sequence). The CDR3 has 17 residues. Trimming took off 5 bases at V and 2 bases at J, with 20 bases between the two ends. CDR3 sequence: CASSPQAGDRNTDTQYF. The CDR3 DNA follows: TGTGCCAGCAGCCCACAGGCGGGGGACAGGAACACAGATACGCAGTATTTT.

The chain has TRBV6-6 and TRBJ1-4; TRBD1 is a possible D gene (5 bases). Germline CDR1 MNHNY, CDR2 SVGAGI (reference sequence). Trimming left V 5 bases short and J 4 bases short, with 11 bases between. CDR3 length: 14 amino acids. Written as DNA, the CDR3 is TGTGCCAGCAGTCACGGGACTGTTAATGAAAAACTGTTTTTT. It encodes CASSHGTVNEKLFF.

The CDR3 region is CASSQGQGVRSNQPQHF. The CDR3, as DNA: TGTGCCAGCAGCCAAGGACAGGGGGTGAGGAGCAATCAGCCCCAGCATTTT. The chain couples TRBV7-9 to TRBJ1-5, with 10 bases aligning to TRBD1. J lost 1 base, V lost 5 bases, and 8 bases had no gene match. In germline, CDR1 is SEHNR, CDR2 FQNEAQ (reference sequence). This CDR3 comprises 17 residues.

This chain connects TRBV7-6 to TRBJ1-2, with 8 positions matching TRBD1. The CDR3 has 14 residues. Unmatched junction bases numbered 6, after V lost 5 bases and J lost 4 bases. Germline loops: CDR1 SGHVS, CDR2 FNYEAQ. Here the CDR3 DNA reads TGTGCCAGCAGCCACGATGACAGGGGCTATGGCTACACCTTC. The encoded protein is CASSHDDRGYGYTF.

In its sample, this clone was seen once. The rearrangement links TRBV5-4 to TRBJ2-2, with TRBD1 identical over 8 bases. Trimming cost V 2 bases and J 5 bases; bases outside gene matches: 2. The germline CDR1 and CDR2 sequences are SGHNT and YYREEE (reference sequence). CDR3 size: 14 residues. The CDR3 spells CASSLGDRTGELFF. The CDR3 coding sequence is TGTGCCAGCAGCTTAGGGGACAGGACCGGGGAGCTGTTTTTT.

The gene calls are TRBV3-1 (or the pseudogene TRBV3-2) and TRBJ1-2, with D unclear. The CDR3 covers 15 residues. V lost 3 bases, J lost 8 bases, and 19 bases lay in between. Per germline, CDR1 LGHDT and CDR2 YNNKEL (reference sequence). This CDR3 reads CASSHVISRSGGYTF. The CDR3 DNA is TGTGCCAGCAGCCATGTTATCTCGCGGAGTGGCGGCTACACCTTC.

This clone was recorded only once. The chain carries TRBV27 and TRBJ1-5; the match to TRBD1 covers 8 bases. Germline CDR1 and CDR2: MNHEY and SMNVEV (reference sequence). The CDR3 runs 15 residues. V shed 5 bases, J shed 7 bases, and the junction held 10 bases outside the gene matches. CDR3 loop: CASSLTSGGGQPQHF. In DNA, the CDR3 is TGTGCCAGCAGTCTAACCTCAGGGGGCGGCCAGCCCCAGCATTTT.

V usage is TRBV4-1 and J usage is TRBJ2-7; 9 positions agree with TRBD2. The trim removed 4 bases at V and 7 bases at J, leaving 8 bases unmatched. Germline CDR1 reads MGHRA; CDR2 reads YSYEKL. This CDR3 has 14 amino acids. The CDR3 nucleotides read TGCGCCAGCAGCCGCAGGGCTAGCGGGACTGAGCAGTACTTC. As protein: CASSRRASGTEQYF.

This clone has a handful of counts. V and J are TRBV9 and TRBJ1-1; the D gene is possibly TRBD1 (6 bases). CDR1 is SGDLS, CDR2 YYNGEE, per germline. The CDR3 totals 14 residues. V was clipped by 3 bases and J by 4 bases, with 13 bases between them. The CDR3 region has the DNA TGTGCCAGCAGCGCTGGCTTAGGGGGCACTGAAGCTTTCTTT. It is translated as CASSAGLGGTEAFF.

This chain links TRBV19 with TRBJ1-3; 8 positions match TRBD1. CDR1 and CDR2 (germline): LNHDA, SQIVND (reference sequence). The CDR3 has 14 residues. Trimming at V came to 5 bases and at J to 7 bases, leaving 7 bases not matched to a gene. The CDR3 DNA reads TGTGCCAGTAGTCCCGACAGGGGAACGAACACCATATATTTT. This encodes CASSPDRGTNTIYF.

The V and J genes are TRBV27 and TRBJ2-3; 10 positions match TRBD2. The CDR3 is made up of 14 amino acids. Germline lookup yields CDR1 MNHEY and CDR2 SMNVEV (reference sequence). V lost 6 bases, J lost 7 bases, and 7 bases stayed unmatched. CDR3 nucleotides: TGTGCCAGCAGCAGAGCGGGGGGGACAAATACGCAGTATTTT. Encoded protein: CASSRAGGTNTQYF.

This rearrangement joins TRBV4-1 to TRBJ2-2, with D perhaps TRBD2 (6 bases). CDR3 length equals 15 residues. Germline assignment: CDR1 MGHRA and CDR2 YSYEKL. Trimming cost V 6 bases and J 0 bases, with 11 bases left between them. This CDR3 is CASRLAGANTGELFF. The CDR3 nucleotides read TGCGCCAGCAGACTAGCAGGCGCGAACACCGGGGAGCTGTTTTTT.

This CDR3 reads CASSTGAYNSPLHF. The CDR3 DNA is TGTGCCAGCAGCACCGGGGCCTATAATTCACCCCTCCACTTT. V is TRBV5-6 and J is TRBJ1-6; D unresolved. The CDR3 spans 14 residues. The V end was cut by 4 bases, the J end by 2 bases, with 7 bases between. Germline assignment: CDR1 SGHDT and CDR2 YYEEEE.

The chain joins TRBV5-1 to TRBJ2-5; no definite D call. CDR3 length: 15 amino acids. V was cut by 4 bases and J by 1 base, with 14 bases left in between. The germline V gene has CDR1 SGHRS and CDR2 YFSETQ. CDR3 nucleotides: TGCGCCAGCAGCATTAATCCGGGTATCCAAGAGACCCAGTACTTC. This gives the protein CASSINPGIQETQYF.

This clone was found once. The chain has TRBV10-3 and TRBJ2-5, with D possibly matching TRBD2 (6 bases). CDR1 and CDR2 (germline): ENHRY, SYGVKD. This CDR3 has 15 amino acids. V gave up 4 bases and J gave up 1 base, with 13 bases separating them. Here the CDR3 DNA reads TGTGCCATCAGTGGAGGAGGGACGGCCCAAGAGACCCAGTACTTC. Translated, it gives CAISGGGTAQETQYF.

V and J are TRBV7-2 and TRBJ1-5; D uncertain. V lost 2 bases and J 4 bases, leaving 9 bases between the germline ends. The germline V gene encodes CDR1 SGHTA and CDR2 FQGNSA. This CDR3 has 14 residues. CDR3 residues: CASSLRAGNQPQHF. The CDR3 coding sequence is TGTGCCAGCAGCTTACGGGCGGGTAATCAGCCCCAGCATTTT.

V gene TRBV5-6 combines with J gene TRBJ2-3, with D unresolved. CDR3 length equals 14 residues. Germline loops: CDR1 SGHDT, CDR2 YYEEEE. The V gene lost 3 bases and the J gene lost 6 bases, with 14 bases spanning the gap. CDR3 sequence (DNA): TGTGCCAGCAGCTCCCCGACACCTTGGGATACGCAGTATTTT. It yields the protein CASSSPTPWDTQYF. Full variable domain (outside the CDR3, taken from reference TRBV5-6 and TRBJ2-3): DAGVTQSPTHLIKTRGQQVTLRCSPKSGHDTVSWYQQALGQGPQFIFQYYEEEERQRGNFPDRFSGHQFPNYSSELNVNALLLGDSALYLCASSSPTPWDTQYFGPGTRLTVL.

The chain combines TRBV9 with TRBJ1-2; D unclear. CDR1 is SGDLS and CDR2 is YYNGEE in the germline V gene. The CDR3 sequence is 16 residues long. Trimming shortened V by 3 bases and J by 3 bases, and 18 bases separated the two germline ends. The CDR3 here is CASSAVPLTDYYGYTF. The CDR3 bases are TGTGCCAGCAGCGCTGTCCCCTTGACGGACTACTATGGCTACACCTTC. Combining the CDR3 with reference TRBV9 and TRBJ1-2 gives the whole variable domain DSGVTQTPKHLITATGQRVTLRCSPRSGDLSVYWYQQSLDQGLQFLIQYYNGEERAKGNILERFSAQQFPDLHSELNLSSLELGDSALYFCASSAVPLTDYYGYTFGSGTRLTVV.

The genes are TRBV18 and TRBJ1-4; a weak D match, TRBD1 (5 bases). The CDR3 is made up of 14 amino acids. The V and J ends lost 8 bases and 0 bases respectively, with 10 bases between them. Germline loops: CDR1 KGHSH, CDR2 LQKENI. CDR3 sequence (DNA): TGTGCCAGCACTCCCAGGGCAACTAATGAAAAACTGTTTTTT. This encodes CASTPRATNEKLFF.

The chain joins TRBV7-9 to TRBJ2-5, with a tentative D call TRBD1 (5 bases). Trimming left V 8 bases short and J 4 bases short, with 14 bases between. The CDR3 covers 13 residues. Germline CDR1 and CDR2: SEHNR and FQNEAQ (reference sequence). The CDR3 DNA reads as TGTGCCAGCGAAGGGGTGAGCCGAGAGACCCAGTACTTC. Translation: CASEGVSRETQYF.

This chain links TRBV3-1 (or the pseudogene TRBV3-2) with TRBJ2-5; D not resolved. The CDR3 totals 13 residues. The ends were cut back, 7 bases at V and 5 bases at J, with 14 bases in the middle. Germline CDR1 LGHDT, CDR2 YNNKEL (reference sequence). The CDR3 here is CASTAMSVETQYF. The CDR3 region has the DNA TGTGCCAGCACCGCTATGTCCGTGGAGACCCAGTACTTC.